This T cell receptor (beta chain) is drawn from a study of T cell repertoires in cytomegalovirus infection. TCRdb reprocessed the reads via MiXCR and lists one record per CDR3 protein. This table holds 740,000 or so distinct CDR3 sequences, roughly 36% found once. Sequenced sample: PBMCs. The source of this sequence is a human donor in good health (CMV status not recorded). Some clones in this sample may be carry-over from other donors' samples.

CDR3 region: CASSYRGSTYGYTF. For the CDR3, the DNA is TGTGCCAGCAGTTACAGGGGGTCGACCTATGGCTACACCTTC. The gene calls are TRBV6-2 or TRBV6-3 and TRBJ1-2; weak D call: TRBD1 (6 bases). This CDR3 is built from 14 residues. The ends were cut back, 2 bases at V and 4 bases at J, with 11 bases in the middle. Germline V gives CDR1 MNHEY, CDR2 SVGEGT.